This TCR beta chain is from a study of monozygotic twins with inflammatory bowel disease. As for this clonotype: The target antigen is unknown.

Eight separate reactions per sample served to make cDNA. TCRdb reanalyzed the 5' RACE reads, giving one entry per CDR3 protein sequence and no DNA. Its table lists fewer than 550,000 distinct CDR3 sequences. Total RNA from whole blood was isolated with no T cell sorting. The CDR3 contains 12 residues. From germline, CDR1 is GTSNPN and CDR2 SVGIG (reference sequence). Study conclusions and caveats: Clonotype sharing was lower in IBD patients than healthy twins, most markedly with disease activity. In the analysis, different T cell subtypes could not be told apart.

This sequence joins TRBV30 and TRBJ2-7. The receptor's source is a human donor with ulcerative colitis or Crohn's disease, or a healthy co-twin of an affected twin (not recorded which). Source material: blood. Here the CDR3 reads CAWITGPYEQYF.